The clone carrying this T cell receptor (beta chain) was seen only a few times. Its antigen is as yet unknown. The data stem from a study of naive and memory T cell subsets. The beta constant-region primer was an equimolar mix of two oligonucleotides covering TRBC1 and TRBC2. Ligated cDNA was amplified by four rounds of PCR with nested alpha and beta constant-region primers and SP2. MiXCR was run by TCRdb on the UMI-ligation and nested PCR reads, yielding one entry per CDR3 protein. The repertoire consists of around 110,000 distinct CDR3 sequences, with just over 35% occurring once and the leading ten covering approximately 0.88%. Study-level points and caveats: TCR abundance followed a power law differing between naive and memory subsets. Activation and differentiation may alter RNA-based TCR counts.

From the second PCR step, alpha and beta chains were amplified apart. Cells stained for CD3, CD4, CD8, CD45RA and CD27 were sorted into four subsets. Germline values: CDR1 MNHEY, CDR2 SVGAGI. The CDR3 sequence is 15 residues long. Between the trimmed V and J ends, which lost 7 bases and 1 base, there was a span of 16 bases. The chain carries TRBV6-5 and TRBJ2-5; weak D call: TRBD2 (6 bases). The source of this sequence is a human donor in good health. The sequencing input was central memory CD4+ T cells from blood. CDR3 sequence reads: CASKLMGLLQETQYF. In DNA, the CDR3 is TGTGCCAGCAAATTAATGGGACTCCTCCAAGAGACCCAGTACTTC.